This T cell receptor beta chain was obtained from a study of control samples from healthy donors and cancer patients. This CDR3 has 14 residues. With V trimmed by 4 bases and J by 0 bases, 3 bases remained unmatched. Germline V gene lookup returns CDR1 MNHEY and CDR2 SVGAGI. Assay used: immunoSEQ multiplex PCR; TCRdb lists only in-frame clones, some missing. The table records some 79,000 clones, less than 90% of them present only once. The TCR originated in a woman between 50 and 59 years old in good health. Sequencing was carried out using blood. The rearrangement uses TRBV6-5 and TRBJ2-7; 7 bases are a match to TRBD1. For the CDR3, the DNA is TGTGCCAGCAGTTGGACAGGCAGCTCCTACGAGCAGTACTTC. This gives the protein CASSWTGSSYEQYF.